This T cell receptor beta chain was captured in a study of cytomegalovirus exposure and HLA in healthy donors. PCR used 60 Vbeta primers and 13 Jbeta primers. Sequencing used immunoSEQ multiplex PCR; TCRdb keeps in-frame clones, though not all of them. This table has 55,000 to 80,000 clones, roughly 85% appearing once. Findings and caveats of the study: Most CMV-associated TCR beta chains appeared HLA-restricted in a later analysis. There were reportedly fewer N-insertions in an Asian-associated ancestry cluster than the approximately 600-donor mean, in a later analysis.

About this clone itself: Its matching antigen is unknown.

Material: PBMCs. This clonotype was sampled from a female donor in good health and CMV-seronegative.

CDR3 residues: CASRPGQGVWNQPQHF. Here the CDR3 DNA reads TGTGCCAGCAGGCCCGGACAGGGGGTTTGGAATCAGCCCCAGCATTTT. This sequence joins TRBV2 and TRBJ1-5; 10 positions match TRBD1. The V and J ends lost 6 bases and 4 bases, in that order; junction bases with no gene match: 9. The CDR3 has 16 amino acids. Germline values: CDR1 SNHLY, CDR2 FYNNEI.